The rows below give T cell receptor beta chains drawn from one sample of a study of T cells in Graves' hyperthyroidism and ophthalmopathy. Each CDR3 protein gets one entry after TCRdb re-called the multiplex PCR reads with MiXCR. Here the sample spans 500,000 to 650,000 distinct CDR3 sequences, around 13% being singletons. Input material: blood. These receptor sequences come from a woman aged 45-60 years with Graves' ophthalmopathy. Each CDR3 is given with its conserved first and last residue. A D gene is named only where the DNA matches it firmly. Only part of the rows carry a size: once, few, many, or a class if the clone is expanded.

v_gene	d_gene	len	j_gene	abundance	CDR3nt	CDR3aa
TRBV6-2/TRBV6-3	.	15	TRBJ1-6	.	TGTGCCAGCAGTTACTTCAGCTCCTATAATTCACCCCTCCACTTT	CASSYFSSYNSPLHF
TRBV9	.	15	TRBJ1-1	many	TGTGCCAGCAGCGTAGCCCACAACCGGAACACTGAAGCTTTCTTT	CASSVAHNRNTEAFF
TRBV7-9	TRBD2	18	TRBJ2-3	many	TGTGCCAGCAGAACCGGGACTAGCGGGACCGCTAGCACAGATACGCAGTATTTT	CASRTGTSGTASTDTQYF
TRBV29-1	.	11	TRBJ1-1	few	TGCAGCGTAGCCAGGAACACTGAAGCTTTCTTT	CSVARNTEAFF
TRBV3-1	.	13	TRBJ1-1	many	TGTGCCAGCAGCCATGGGGGGAACACTGAAGCTTTCTTT	CASSHGGNTEAFF
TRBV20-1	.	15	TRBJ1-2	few	TGCAGTGGGCGGCCGCGCTTGGGGTTTAACTATGGCTACACCTTC	CSGRPRLGFNYGYTF
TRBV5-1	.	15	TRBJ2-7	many	TGCGCCAGCAGCTTGATTGGCACAACCTCCTACGAGCAGTACTTC	CASSLIGTTSYEQYF
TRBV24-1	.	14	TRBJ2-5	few	TGTGCCACCAGTGAAGGGGGACTTCAAGAGACCCAGTACTTC	CATSEGGLQETQYF
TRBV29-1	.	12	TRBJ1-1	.	TGCAGCGTCGGCGGGGGTTCTACTGAAGCTTTCTTT	CSVGGGSTEAFF
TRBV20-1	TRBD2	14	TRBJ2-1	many	TGCAGTGCCCCCCCCCGGCTAGCGGGAGTTGAGCAGTTCTTC	CSAPPRLAGVEQFF
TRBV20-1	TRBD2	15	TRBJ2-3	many	TGCAGTGCTAGTCCACTAGCGTCGAGCACAGATACGCAGTATTTT	CSASPLASSTDTQYF
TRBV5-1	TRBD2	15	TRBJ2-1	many	TGCGCCAGCAGCTTGGCCTCACTAGCGGGAGATGAGCAGTTCTTC	CASSLASLAGDEQFF
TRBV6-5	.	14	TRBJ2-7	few	TGTGCCAGCAGTTACGATGACAGAAACTACGAGCAGTACTTC	CASSYDDRNYEQYF
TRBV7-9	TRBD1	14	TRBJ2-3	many	TGTGCCAGCAGGGAAACAGGGGCCCGCGATACGCAGTATTTT	CASRETGARDTQYF
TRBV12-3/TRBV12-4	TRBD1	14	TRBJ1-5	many	TGTGCCAGCAGTGGCGGACAGGCTAATCAGCCCCAGCATTTT	CASSGGQANQPQHF
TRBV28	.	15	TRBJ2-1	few	TGTGCCAGCAGGAACCGGGACCAAGCGTTAAATGAGCAGTTCTTC	CASRNRDQALNEQFF
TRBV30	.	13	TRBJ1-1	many	TGTGCCTGGGACTCCACCAGGGGAACTGAAGCTTTCTTT	CAWDSTRGTEAFF
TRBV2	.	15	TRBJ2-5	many	TGTGCCAGCAGCCTTTTTTCTAGCCGACAAGAGACCCAGTACTTC	CASSLFSSRQETQYF
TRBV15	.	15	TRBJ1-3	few	TGTGCCACCAGACCTTCAAGGAGCTCTGGAAACACCATATATTTT	CATRPSRSSGNTIYF
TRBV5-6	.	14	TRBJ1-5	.	TGTGCCAGCAGCTTTTGGGGTGCCCGTCAGCCCCAGCATTTT	CASSFWGARQPQHF
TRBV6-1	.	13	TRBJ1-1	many	TGTGCCAGCAGCCAAACGGTGAACACTGAAGCTTTCTTT	CASSQTVNTEAFF
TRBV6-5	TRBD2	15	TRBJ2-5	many	TGTGCCAGCAGTTATCTAGCGGGGATCCAAGAGACCCAGTACTTC	CASSYLAGIQETQYF
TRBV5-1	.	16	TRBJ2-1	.	TGCGCCAGCAGCTTGGACCCAACTGCAGGATACAATGAGCAGTTCTTC	CASSLDPTAGYNEQFF
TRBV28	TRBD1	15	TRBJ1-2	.	TGTGCCAGCAACCTGGGGGGACAGGGGAACTATGGCTACACCTTC	CASNLGGQGNYGYTF
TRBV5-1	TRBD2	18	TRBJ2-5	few	TGCGCCAGCAGCTTGGGTACTAGCGGGAGTCTGGAACAAGAGACCCAGTACTTC	CASSLGTSGSLEQETQYF
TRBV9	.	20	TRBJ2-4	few	TGTGCCAGCAGCGTAGACCCGGGCGAAGGGCAGATCTTAGCCAAAAACATTCAGTACTTC	CASSVDPGEGQILAKNIQYF
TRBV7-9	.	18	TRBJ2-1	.	TGTGCCAGCAGCCAAACTGGTCAGGGACTGAGCTCCTACAATGAGCAGTTCTTC	CASSQTGQGLSSYNEQFF
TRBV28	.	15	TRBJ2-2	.	TGTGCCAGCAGTTTATATGTCCCTAACACCGGGGAGCTGTTTTTT	CASSLYVPNTGELFF